Following are 10 T cell receptor beta chains from one sample sequenced in a study of T-cell memory formation after mild COVID-19. A single record per CDR3 protein comes from TCRdb applying MiXCR to the 5' RACE reads. The sample carries about 350,000 distinct CDR3 sequences, about 13% recorded once. Source material: PBMCs or a T cell subset sorted from them (not recorded which). Source of these receptors: a man between 18 and 35 years old who had mild COVID-19 (a few samples of this study predate the infection). Cell type and time point are not known.

This clonotype was seen many times. The chain's CDR3 is CASSFGDNSYEQYF. In nucleotides, the CDR3 is TGTGCCAGCAGTTTTGGGGACAACTCCTACGAGCAGTACTTC. The chain has TRBV12-3 or TRBV12-4 and TRBJ2-7; a possible D gene is TRBD1 (6 bases). Trimming took 3 bases from V and 0 from J, leaving 9 bases between them. This CDR3 is built from 14 residues.

This clonotype was observed a handful of times. The chain carries TRBV2 and TRBJ2-7; tentative D call: TRBD2 (5 bases). With 3 bases removed from V and 4 bases from J, the gap between germline ends came to 7 bases. The germline gives CDR1 SNHLY, CDR2 FYNNEI. The CDR3 spans 12 residues. This CDR3 is CASSDEGYEQYV. The CDR3 DNA reads TGTGCCAGCAGTGATGAGGGTTACGAGCAGTACGTC.

The chain carries TRBV7-2 and TRBJ2-4; no clear D gene. CDR1 and CDR2 (germline): SGHTA, FQGNSA. The CDR3 totals 17 residues. V lost 1 base and J lost 0, with 13 bases in between. This CDR3 is CASSLVSGPLAKNIQYF. CDR3 bases: TGTGCCAGCAGCTTAGTATCTGGACCCCTAGCCAAAAACATTCAGTACTTC.

A few counts support this clonotype. This chain joins TRBV7-3 and TRBJ2-3; no firm D call. The germline V gene has CDR1 SGHTA and CDR2 FQGTGA. V was trimmed by 4 bases and J by 6 bases, leaving 8 bases between them. This CDR3 is built from 12 residues. CDR3: CASSSTVDTQYF. The CDR3 bases are TGTGCCAGCAGCTCCACTGTGGATACGCAGTATTTT.

The CDR3 loop is CASSWGLAGGWDEQFF. In DNA form, the CDR3 reads TGTGCCAGCAGCTGGGGACTAGCGGGGGGCTGGGATGAGCAGTTCTTC. The chain carries TRBV7-9 and TRBJ2-1; 15 nucleotides match TRBD2. Germline V CDR1 and CDR2: SEHNR, FQNEAQ (reference sequence). After removal of 4 bases from V and 8 bases from J, the junction contained 6 bases not matched to a gene. There are 16 residues in the CDR3.

Only a few counts were recorded for this clonotype. The rearrangement links TRBV7-2 to TRBJ2-5; TRBD2 agrees at 9 bases. Germline values: CDR1 SGHTA, CDR2 FQGNSA. The CDR3 consists of 16 residues. Trimming removed 7 bases from V and 2 bases from J; junction bases left unmatched: 11. In nucleotides, the CDR3 is TGTGCCAGCATCCTAGTCGGCCTAGCGGGGCAAGAGACCCAGTACTTC. This translates into CASILVGLAGQETQYF.

This clonotype came up many times. The V gene is TRBV6-2 or TRBV6-3, the J gene TRBJ1-5; D possibly corresponds to TRBD1 (5 bases). Germline V gene data show CDR1 as MNHEY and CDR2 as SVGEGT. CDR3 length equals 17 residues. Trimming removed 0 bases from V and 2 bases from J, with 14 bases in between. The CDR3 is CASSYSIGGDGNQPQHF. The CDR3 DNA reads TGTGCCAGCAGTTACTCGATAGGAGGGGATGGCAATCAGCCCCAGCATTTT.

The chain combines TRBV6-5 with TRBJ2-1, with 8 bases lining up with TRBD2. V lost 6 bases to trimming and J lost 6 bases; unmatched junction nucleotides: 13. The CDR3 totals 16 residues. Germline CDR1 is MNHEY and CDR2 is SVGAGI. This CDR3 reads CASSDISGSSLNEQFF. CDR3 bases: TGTGCCAGCAGCGACATAAGCGGGAGCAGTCTCAATGAGCAGTTCTTC.

Here the CDR3 reads CSVEGEMGLGTGELFF. The DNA for the CDR3 is TGCAGCGTTGAGGGTGAGATGGGGCTAGGCACCGGGGAGCTGTTTTTT. The V and J genes are TRBV29-1 and TRBJ2-2, with D perhaps matching TRBD1 (5 bases). Germline loops: CDR1 SQVTM, CDR2 ANQGSEA. The CDR3 length is 16 residues. V was trimmed by 3 bases and J by 4 bases, leaving 18 bases between them.

The chain couples TRBV12-2 to TRBJ2-7; the D call of TRBD1 is as the table states it, not checked on the DNA. TRBV12-2 is labeled a pseudogene. This CDR3 comprises 17 residues. For the CDR3, the DNA is TGTGCAAGTCGCTTTAATCACCCTCGGCCCCAGGAGGAGGAGCAGTACGTC. This encodes CASRFNHPRPQEEEQYV.